One sample yielded the 30 T cell receptor beta chains listed below, sequenced in a study of blood T cell repertoires in COVID-19. Sequencing was performed with immunoSEQ multiplex PCR; in TCRdb, only in-frame clones are kept and a portion is missing. The repertoire holds 60,000 or so clones, with more than 80% as singletons. The sample comprised peripheral blood. These receptor sequences come from a human donor with active COVID-19. The donor label of this sample is uncertain.

The J gene is TRBJ1-4, the V gene TRBV18; TRBD1 matches at 12 bases. Trimming removed 6 bases from V and 8 bases from J; junction bases left unmatched: 10. Germline assignment: CDR1 KGHSH and CDR2 LQKENI. The CDR3 contains 16 residues. The CDR3 DNA reads as TGTGCCAGCTCGCCATCTCCGGGACAGGGGGCGGAAAAACTGTTTTTT. It translates to CASSPSPGQGAEKLFF.

This chain links TRBV9 with TRBJ2-3; 12 bases agree with TRBD2. V dropped 3 bases and J dropped 7; count of bases not matched to a gene: 9. The CDR3 has 16 amino acids. Germline loops: CDR1 SGDLS, CDR2 YYNGEE. The CDR3 DNA is TGTGCCAGCAGCGCCTCGACTAGCGGGAGTTATAATACGCAGTATTTT. It encodes CASSASTSGSYNTQYF.

The chain carries TRBV13 and TRBJ2-1; a possible D gene is TRBD2 (5 bases). CDR1 is PRHDT, CDR2 FYEKMQ, per germline (reference sequence). CDR3 length: 17 amino acids. The ends were cut back, 0 bases at V and 9 bases at J, with 21 bases in the middle. The CDR3 sequence is CASSLGLNFEGSGEQFF. For the CDR3, the DNA is TGTGCCAGCAGCTTAGGCCTAAATTTTGAGGGCTCGGGTGAGCAGTTCTTC.

This chain joins TRBV21-1 and TRBJ2-2; whether TRBD2, the table's D call, matches the DNA was not checked. TRBV21-1 is a pseudogene segment. There are 13 residues in the CDR3. In nucleotides, the CDR3 is TGTGCCAGCATACGGACTGGGACCGGGGAGCTGTTTTTT. It yields the protein CASIRTGTGELFF.

This rearrangement joins TRBV3-1 (or the pseudogene TRBV3-2) to TRBJ2-1; 8 nucleotides line up with TRBD2. Germline trimming cut 4 bases from V and 3 bases from J; bases unmatched to any gene: 2. Germline CDR1 reads LGHDT; CDR2 reads YNNKEL (reference sequence). The CDR3 is made up of 14 amino acids. This CDR3 reads CASSPGGVYNEQFF. CDR3 bases: TGTGCCAGCAGCCCGGGGGGGGTCTACAATGAGCAGTTCTTC.

The chain has TRBV4-3 and TRBJ1-1, with D possibly TRBD1 on 5 matching bases. The CDR3 spans 14 residues. Germline V gene sequence: CDR1 LGHNA, CDR2 YSLEER. V lost 0 bases and J 4 bases, leaving 9 bases between the germline ends. The CDR3, as DNA: TGCGCCAGCAGCCAAGATTTCGGGGGCACTGAAGCTTTCTTT. Translated, it gives CASSQDFGGTEAFF.

The chain recombines TRBV10-2 with TRBJ2-5; D may be TRBD2 (5 bases). Trimming cost V 5 bases and J 1 base, with 14 bases left between them. CDR1 WSHSY and CDR2 SAAADI come from the germline V gene. The CDR3 has 15 residues. The chain's CDR3 is CASSLPQRGQETQYF. The DNA of the CDR3 is TGCGCCAGCAGTTTGCCTCAACGGGGCCAAGAGACCCAGTACTTC.

This chain joins TRBV4-1 and TRBJ2-1; D unclear. Trimming removed 7 bases from V and 1 base from J, with 14 bases in between. This CDR3 is 15 amino acids long. Germline V lookup: CDR1 MGHRA, CDR2 YSYEKL. The CDR3 sequence is CASTVTIGSYNEQFF. CDR3 DNA sequence: TGCGCCAGCACCGTCACTATCGGGTCCTACAATGAGCAGTTCTTC.

The chain carries TRBV10-1 and TRBJ2-7; 11 bases fit TRBD2. V trimming: 4 bases; J trimming: 9 bases; junction bases outside the gene matches: 14. Looked up from germline, CDR1 is WNHNN and CDR2 is SYGVQD (reference sequence). This CDR3 region has 16 residues. CDR3 residues: CASSGRVAGGRLGQYF. CDR3 sequence (DNA): TGCGCCAGCAGTGGAAGGGTAGCGGGAGGGCGTCTGGGGCAGTACTTC.

V and J are TRBV5-6 and TRBJ2-3, with D tentatively TRBD1 (5 bases). V was pared by 2 bases and J by 2 bases, with 12 bases between. The CDR3 is 15 amino acids. CDR1 SGHDT and CDR2 YYEEEE come from the germline V gene. CDR3 protein: CASSLPTRVTDTQYF. The CDR3 DNA is TGTGCCAGCAGCTTACCGACCAGGGTCACAGATACGCAGTATTTT.

V gene TRBV11-2 combines with J gene TRBJ2-5, with TRBD1 identical over 9 bases. The germline V gene has CDR1 SGHAT and CDR2 FQNNGV. J was trimmed by 4 bases and V by 5 bases; bases with no gene match: 11. CDR3 length: 16 residues. CDR3 sequence: CASSPGDRVVGETQYF. CDR3 nucleotides: TGTGCCAGCAGCCCGGGGGACAGGGTCGTGGGAGAGACCCAGTACTTC.

The sample holds one count of this clone. The rearrangement joins TRBV11-2 to TRBJ2-5; 11 bases align to TRBD2. Unmatched junction bases numbered 0, after V lost 2 bases and J lost 4 bases. The CDR3 spans 14 residues. CDR1 is SGHAT, CDR2 FQNNGV, per germline. CDR3 residues: CASSLLAGGETQYF. The CDR3 coding sequence is TGTGCCAGCAGCTTACTAGCGGGGGGAGAGACCCAGTACTTC.

This clone was found a few times. The V gene is TRBV7-9, the J gene TRBJ1-2, with D perhaps TRBD1 (5 bases). The CDR3 sequence is 14 residues long. From germline, CDR1 is SEHNR and CDR2 FQNEAQ (reference sequence). V lost 1 base and J 4 bases, leaving 10 bases between the germline ends. CDR3 in DNA: TGTGCCAGCAGCTTAGGGCAGGGTCCCTATGGCTACACCTTC. Translation: CASSLGQGPYGYTF.

The chain is built from TRBV27 and TRBJ2-1; 8 bases line up with TRBD2. This CDR3 is built from 15 residues. J was trimmed by 4 bases and V by 3 bases; bases with no gene match: 5. CDR1 MNHEY and CDR2 SMNVEV come from the germline V gene (reference sequence). The CDR3 DNA reads as TGTGCCAGCAGTTTCATAGCGGGGTCGTACAATGAGCAGTTCTTC. Translated: CASSFIAGSYNEQFF.

This clone was counted a single time. The chain links TRBV19 to TRBJ2-1; the match to TRBD2 covers 8 bases. Germline V gives CDR1 LNHDA, CDR2 SQIVND (reference sequence). The CDR3 is 16 residues long. J gave up 0 bases and V 7 bases, and 8 bases lay outside the gene matches. Here the CDR3 reads CASTQPSGFSYNEQFF. CDR3 sequence (DNA): TGTGCCAGTACTCAACCTAGCGGGTTCTCCTACAATGAGCAGTTCTTC.

V is TRBV7-9 and J is TRBJ2-7; D is ambiguous. The length of the CDR3 is 13 residues. Trimming shortened V by 1 base and J by 3 bases, and 7 bases separated the two germline ends. From germline, CDR1 is SEHNR and CDR2 FQNEAQ (reference sequence). The CDR3 here is CASSLGDSYEQYF. DNA for the CDR3: TGTGCCAGCAGCTTAGGAGATAGCTACGAGCAGTACTTC.

This chain uses TRBV25-1 with TRBJ2-5; TRBD1 aligns across 7 bases. The V gene's germline CDR1 is MGHDK and CDR2 SYGVNS. J was trimmed by 2 bases and V by 8 bases; bases with no gene match: 8. CDR3 length: 14 amino acids. CDR3 loop: CASGQGVLQETQYF. Here the CDR3 DNA reads TGTGCCAGCGGCCAGGGGGTTCTACAAGAGACCCAGTACTTC.

The chain combines TRBV7-2 with TRBJ2-7; TRBD2 is a possible D gene (5 bases). CDR1 is SGHTA and CDR2 is FQGNSA in the germline V gene. Deletions cut 5 bases from V and 11 bases from J, with 16 bases between. This CDR3 spans 12 amino acids. The chain's CDR3 is CASSINRGGEYF. The CDR3 DNA follows: TGTGCCAGCAGCATTAATCGGGGTGGGGAGTACTTC.

J is TRBJ2-1 and V is TRBV10-3; TRBD2 agrees at 8 bases. CDR3 length: 14 residues. V trimming: 3 bases; J trimming: 9 bases; junction bases outside the gene matches: 7. Germline CDR1 reads ENHRY; CDR2 reads SYGVKD. CDR3 loop: CAISDSGGRSEQFF. The CDR3, as DNA: TGTGCCATCAGTGATTCGGGGGGGCGGAGTGAGCAGTTCTTC.

This clone appeared a few times. The genes are TRBV7-9 and TRBJ2-7, with D possibly TRBD2 on 6 matching bases. Trimming shortened V by 4 bases and J by 0 bases, and 13 bases separated the two germline ends. Germline-derived CDR1 and CDR2 are SEHNR and FQNEAQ (reference sequence). The CDR3 is 15 residues long. The CDR3 DNA reads TGTGCCAGCAGCTCGCTTCTAGCGAGCTCCTACGAGCAGTACTTC. This translates into CASSSLLASSYEQYF.

V usage is TRBV7-2 and J usage is TRBJ1-2; D is possibly TRBD1 (6 bases). The CDR3 has 15 amino acids. V was clipped by 0 bases and J by 7 bases, with 15 bases between them. In germline, CDR1 is SGHTA, CDR2 FQGNSA. CDR3 protein: CASSLARAGVPGYTF. CDR3 DNA: TGTGCCAGCAGCTTAGCGCGGGCAGGGGTACCTGGCTACACCTTC.

The gene calls are TRBV6-1 and TRBJ1-5; 7 bases align to TRBD1. The junction had 13 bases not matched to a gene; V was cut back by 3 bases and J by 11 bases. CDR3 length: 15 amino acids. Germline CDR1 is MNHNS and CDR2 is SASEGT. CDR3 region: CASSEIGTAGRSQHF. CDR3 nucleotides: TGTGCCAGCAGTGAGATTGGGACAGCGGGCCGGTCCCAGCATTTT.

This clone was picked up one time. The CDR3 coding sequence is TGTGCCAGCAGTCCGGACAGGGTGGATGAAAAACTGTTTTTT. Residues: CASSPDRVDEKLFF. This chain connects TRBV27 to TRBJ1-4, with TRBD1 identical over 8 bases. V shed 5 bases, J shed 6 bases, and the junction held 5 bases outside the gene matches. The length of the CDR3 is 14 residues. Looked up from germline, CDR1 is MNHEY and CDR2 is SMNVEV (reference sequence).

V and J are TRBV11-3 and TRBJ2-7, with D tentatively TRBD1 (6 bases). Germline V gives CDR1 SGHNT, CDR2 YENEEA. The CDR3 has 12 residues. Trimming removed 8 bases from V and 3 bases from J, with 11 bases in between. CDR3 in amino acids: CASDSGVYEQYF. The CDR3 nucleotides are TGTGCCAGCGACTCAGGGGTCTACGAGCAGTACTTC.

This sequence joins TRBV29-1 and TRBJ2-2; maybe TRBD2 (5 bases). The length of the CDR3 is 16 residues. The V gene's germline CDR1 is SQVTM and CDR2 ANQGSEA. Deletions cut 6 bases from V and 2 bases from J, with 19 bases between. The CDR3 loop reads CSVIGELGFNTGELFF. In DNA form, the CDR3 reads TGCAGCGTCATCGGGGAATTAGGATTTAACACCGGGGAGCTGTTTTTT.

The CDR3 DNA is TGTGCCAGCTCACCAAATGAGGGGGCGAACACTGAAGCTTTCTTT. This codes for CASSPNEGANTEAFF. This rearrangement joins TRBV18 to TRBJ1-1, with 7 bases fitting TRBD1. In germline, CDR1 is KGHSH, CDR2 LQKENI. V lost 2 bases to trimming and J lost 1 base; unmatched junction nucleotides: 4. This CDR3 comprises 15 residues.

The chain joins TRBV6-5 to TRBJ2-3; 8 bases line up with TRBD1. The CDR3 totals 14 residues. Per the germline V gene, CDR1 is MNHEY and CDR2 is SVGAGI. The V and J ends lost 7 bases and 3 bases, in that order; junction bases with no gene match: 6. CDR3 region: CASILQGETDTQYF. Written as DNA, the CDR3 is TGTGCCAGCATCTTACAGGGGGAAACAGATACGCAGTATTTT.

Here the CDR3 reads CASSTSQGSYEQYF. The CDR3 nucleotides are TGTGCCAGCAGTACCTCACAGGGTTCCTACGAGCAGTACTTC. The chain links TRBV25-1 to TRBJ2-7; D may be TRBD1 (6 bases). The CDR3 runs 14 residues. Germline loops: CDR1 MGHDK, CDR2 SYGVNS. V was clipped by 5 bases and J by 1 base, with 12 bases between them.

This chain joins TRBV5-4 and TRBJ2-3; 12 nucleotides match TRBD2. Germline lookup yields CDR1 SGHNT and CDR2 YYREEE (reference sequence). V trimming: 4 bases; J trimming: 3 bases; junction bases outside the gene matches: 3. CDR3 length: 15 residues. CDR3 coding DNA: TGTGCCAGCAGCCCTGGACTAGCGGGAACAGATACGCAGTATTTT. Its translation is CASSPGLAGTDTQYF.

The V gene is TRBV19, the J gene TRBJ2-1; possibly TRBD2 for D (5 bases). CDR1 and CDR2 from the germline V gene are LNHDA and SQIVND (reference sequence). This CDR3 is built from 11 residues. V lost 5 bases and J lost 7, with 6 bases in between. CDR3 in DNA: TGTGCCAGTAGTGAGCGGAATGAGCAGTTCTTC. Translating it yields CASSERNEQFF.